This TCR beta chain emerged from a study of blood T cell repertoires in COVID-19. Here immunoSEQ multiplex PCR was the method, and the copy in TCRdb shows in-frame clones only, minus some. Of over 200,000 clones listed, 88% are singletons. The source is a human donor in a cohort sampled during active COVID-19. Input material: peripheral blood.

The CDR3 loop is CASSSLAGGPQSSYNEQFF. The CDR3 region has the DNA TGTGCCAGCAGTTCGCTAGCGGGAGGGCCTCAAAGCTCCTACAATGAGCAGTTCTTC. The chain joins TRBV6-2 or TRBV6-3 to TRBJ2-1, with TRBD2 matching 12 bases. The V gene's germline CDR1 is MNHEY and CDR2 SVGEGT. J was trimmed by 0 bases and V by 4 bases; bases with no gene match: 10. The CDR3 contains 19 residues.